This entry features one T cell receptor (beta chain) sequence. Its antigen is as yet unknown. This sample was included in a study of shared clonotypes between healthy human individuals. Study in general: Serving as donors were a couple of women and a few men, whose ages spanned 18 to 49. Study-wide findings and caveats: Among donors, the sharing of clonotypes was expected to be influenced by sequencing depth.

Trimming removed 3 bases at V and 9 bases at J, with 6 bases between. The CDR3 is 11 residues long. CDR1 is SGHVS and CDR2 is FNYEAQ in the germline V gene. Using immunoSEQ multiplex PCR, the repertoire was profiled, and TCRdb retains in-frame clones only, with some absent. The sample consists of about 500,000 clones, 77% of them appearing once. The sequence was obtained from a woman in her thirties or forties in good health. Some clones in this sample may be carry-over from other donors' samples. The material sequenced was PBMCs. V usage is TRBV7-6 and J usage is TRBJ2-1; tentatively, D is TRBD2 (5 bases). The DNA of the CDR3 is TGTGCCAGCAGCTTGACTATTGAGCAGTTCTTC. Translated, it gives CASSLTIEQFF.